These 21 T cell receptor beta chains share one sample of origin, sequenced in a study of T-cell reconstitution after alpha-beta-depleted transplantation in children. Construction of the TCRbeta library involved unique molecular identifiers. Each CDR3 protein is one row after TCRdb ran MiXCR on the PCR reads. Seen here are about half a million distinct CDR3 sequences, about an eighth observed once, and the top ten hold around 5.8%. Here the sequenced sample was PBMCs from the stem cell graft donor, taken from the stem cell graft. These receptors all come from a human donor who donated a stem cell graft to a child with combined immunodeficiency.

This clonotype appeared many times. The V call is TRBV5-1, the J call TRBJ2-7; TRBD2 is a possible D gene (6 bases). Per germline, CDR1 SGHRS and CDR2 YFSETQ. Trimming cost V 2 bases and J 2 bases, with 14 bases left between them. The CDR3 is made up of 15 amino acids. The CDR3 region has the DNA TGCGCCAGCAGCTTCGGTGCGGGGTCGGCCTACGAGCAGTACTTC. This translates into CASSFGAGSAYEQYF.

This clonotype was detected a few times. The chain recombines TRBV20-1 with TRBJ2-6; D is uncertain. The germline CDR1 and CDR2 sequences are DFQATT and SNEGSKA (reference sequence). The length of the CDR3 is 15 residues. The germline V and J ends were trimmed by 0 bases and 2 bases, with 8 bases remaining between them. CDR3 sequence reads: CSARDIEAGANVLTF. The CDR3, as DNA: TGCAGTGCTAGAGATATAGAAGCTGGGGCCAACGTCCTGACTTTC.

The chain uses TRBV12-3 or TRBV12-4 and TRBJ2-2; 7 bases fit TRBD1. The CDR3 loop spans 16 amino acids. The V and J ends lost 5 bases and 4 bases, in that order; junction bases with no gene match: 10. CDR3 residues: CASSPILTGATGELFF. The CDR3 nucleotides are TGTGCCAGCAGTCCCATTTTAACAGGGGCCACCGGGGAGCTGTTTTTT.

This chain connects TRBV6-2 or TRBV6-3 to TRBJ1-5; no clear D. Germline loops: CDR1 MNHEY, CDR2 SVGEGT. The CDR3 runs to 16 residues. Trimming pared 1 base from V and 0 bases from J, leaving 10 bases between. In nucleotides, the CDR3 is TGTGCCAGCAGTTACTACCGTCTCTATAGCAATCAGCCCCAGCATTTT. Translating it yields CASSYYRLYSNQPQHF.

This chain links TRBV7-2 with TRBJ2-7; D is uncertain. Per germline, CDR1 SGHTA and CDR2 FQGNSA. Trimming left V 5 bases short and J 7 bases short, with 12 bases between. This CDR3 has 12 amino acids. Written as DNA, the CDR3 is TGTGCCAGCAGCCCCCAGAGTCTTGAGCAGTACTTC. This translates into CASSPQSLEQYF.

This clonotype showed up many times. The chain uses TRBV12-3 or TRBV12-4 and TRBJ2-5, with 7 bases that match TRBD2. V was clipped by 3 bases and J by 5 bases; unmatched bases: 9. The CDR3 has 15 residues. CDR3 coding DNA: TGTGCCAGCAGTTTTTTTTCGGGAGGTGGGGAGACCCAGTACTTC. Translated: CASSFFSGGGETQYF.

This clonotype was seen ten or more times. The rearrangement joins TRBV12-3 or TRBV12-4 to TRBJ1-5; 8 positions match TRBD1. The CDR3 contains 13 residues. V trimming: 10 bases; J trimming: 7 bases; junction bases outside the gene matches: 9. Here the CDR3 reads CATHRGADQPQHF. CDR3 nucleotides: TGTGCCACCCACAGGGGGGCTGACCAGCCCCAGCATTTT.

This clonotype was recorded at least ten times. The chain uses TRBV29-1 and TRBJ2-1; D possibly corresponds to TRBD1 (5 bases). Trimming stripped 5 bases from V and 5 bases from J, with 13 bases between. The CDR3 is 13 residues long. The germline V gene encodes CDR1 SQVTM and CDR2 ANQGSEA. CDR3 sequence (DNA): TGCAGCGTTAAACCGACAGCCGACAATGAGCAGTTCTTC. The encoded protein is CSVKPTADNEQFF.

This clonotype was observed a handful of times. This chain joins TRBV6-1 and TRBJ2-2; the D call may be TRBD1 or TRBD2 (5 bases each). V was clipped by 1 base and J by 3 bases, with 9 bases between them. Per germline, CDR1 MNHNS and CDR2 SASEGT. This CDR3 is built from 15 residues. As DNA, the CDR3 is TGTGCCAGCAGTGAAGGGCTGGGGGACACCGGGGAGCTGTTTTTT. Protein sequence: CASSEGLGDTGELFF.

This sequence joins TRBV24-1 and TRBJ2-1, with 8 bases fitting TRBD1. J lost 9 bases, V lost 0 bases, and 6 bases had no gene match. The CDR3 has 15 amino acids. From germline, CDR1 is KGHDR and CDR2 SFDVKD. CDR3 sequence reads: CATSDLSQGAFEQFF. CDR3 bases: TGTGCCACCAGTGATTTGAGTCAGGGGGCGTTTGAGCAGTTCTTC.

This chain uses TRBV19 with TRBJ2-2; 12 positions match TRBD1. The CDR3 is 16 residues long. V lost 5 bases, J lost 6 bases, and 7 bases stayed unmatched. The germline V gene encodes CDR1 LNHDA and CDR2 SQIVND (reference sequence). CDR3 bases: TGTGCCAGTAGTGTACCGGGACAGGGGGCCGCCGGGGAGCTGTTTTTT. Its translation: CASSVPGQGAAGELFF.

The sample holds many counts of this clonotype. The chain's CDR3 is CSAPGGGLNEQFF. DNA of the CDR3: TGCAGTGCTCCCGGGGGGGGGCTCAATGAGCAGTTCTTC. This chain uses TRBV20-1 with TRBJ2-1; 8 nucleotides align to TRBD2. CDR3 length: 13 residues. Germline lookup yields CDR1 DFQATT and CDR2 SNEGSKA (reference sequence). The trim removed 5 bases at V and 6 bases at J, leaving 6 bases unmatched.

This clonotype showed up just a few times. The genes are TRBV27 and TRBJ1-5; D possibly corresponds to TRBD1 (5 bases). The V gene's germline CDR1 is MNHEY and CDR2 SMNVEV (reference sequence). This CDR3 is built from 18 residues. The V and J ends lost 2 bases and 0 bases respectively, with 17 bases between them. This CDR3 is CASSLKGPHYYSNQPQHF. In DNA, the CDR3 is TGTGCCAGCAGTTTAAAGGGGCCGCACTACTATAGCAATCAGCCCCAGCATTTT.

This chain links TRBV29-1 with TRBJ1-1; D unclear. V dropped 5 bases and J dropped 6 bases, with 16 bases sitting between them. The CDR3 is 13 amino acids. The V gene's germline CDR1 is SQVTM and CDR2 ANQGSEA. DNA of the CDR3: TGCAGCGTTCCCCCAATCGGGAGCGCTGAAGCTTTCTTT. This gives the protein CSVPPIGSAEAFF.

This clonotype was seen many times. The rearrangement links TRBV7-9 to TRBJ2-5; 7 bases map to TRBD2. This CDR3 is built from 15 residues. Germline CDR1 reads SEHNR; CDR2 reads FQNEAQ (reference sequence). Trimming cost V 5 bases and J 4 bases; bases outside gene matches: 10. The CDR3 is CASSPFSGGRETQYF. CDR3 nucleotides: TGTGCCAGCAGCCCATTTTCGGGGGGTCGAGAGACCCAGTACTTC. The complete variable domain, with remaining parts taken from reference TRBV7-9 and TRBJ2-5, reads DTGVSQNPRHKITKRGQNVTFRCDPISEHNRLYWYRQTLGQGPEFLTYFQNEAQLEKSRLLSDRFSAERPKGSFSTLEIQRTEQGDSAMYLCASSPFSGGRETQYFGPGTRLLVL.

This clonotype was detected only a few times. This rearrangement joins TRBV29-1 to TRBJ2-5; D is unresolved. CDR1 is SQVTM and CDR2 is ANQGSEA in the germline V gene. Trimming stripped 6 bases from V and 2 bases from J, with 7 bases between. This CDR3 comprises 11 residues. CDR3 in DNA: TGCAGCGTGCGGATTCAAGAGACCCAGTACTTC. Its protein is CSVRIQETQYF.

This chain links TRBV7-2 with TRBJ2-3; D uncertain. The CDR3 is 14 residues long. Deletions cut 1 base from V and 2 bases from J, with 7 bases between. Germline CDR1 reads SGHTA; CDR2 reads FQGNSA. The CDR3 DNA reads as TGTGCCAGCAGCTTAGAACGGCACACAGATACGCAGTATTTT. Amino acid sequence: CASSLERHTDTQYF.

There are many counts of this clonotype. The J gene is TRBJ2-7, the V gene TRBV20-1; 8 positions agree with TRBD2. V was pared by 2 bases and J by 0 bases, with 6 bases of the junction left unmatched. CDR3 size: 15 residues. Germline lookup yields CDR1 DFQATT and CDR2 SNEGSKA (reference sequence). CDR3 residues: CSARPIAGLSYEQYF. The CDR3 nucleotides read TGCAGTGCTAGACCTATAGCGGGGCTCTCCTACGAGCAGTACTTC.

V is TRBV12-3 or TRBV12-4 and J is TRBJ2-7; D gene ambiguous. V gave up 6 bases and J gave up 2 bases, with 8 bases separating them. The CDR3 has 12 amino acids. In nucleotides, the CDR3 is TGTGCCAGCAGCCTAATCGCCTACGAGCAGTACTTC. This translates into CASSLIAYEQYF.

This clonotype turned up a few times. V usage is TRBV7-2 and J usage is TRBJ2-4; tentative D call: TRBD2 (5 bases). Germline CDR1 and CDR2: SGHTA and FQGNSA. Trimming removed 3 bases at V and 7 bases at J, with 13 bases between. The CDR3 extends over 14 amino acids. The CDR3 bases are TGTGCCAGCAGCTTTAGGGAGTTGGGGAACATTCAGTACTTC. Its protein product is CASSFRELGNIQYF.

This clonotype occurred many times. Written as DNA, the CDR3 is TGCAGCGTGGGGACAGGGGCTAACTATGGCTACACCTTC. Protein: CSVGTGANYGYTF. This sequence joins TRBV29-1 and TRBJ1-2, with 10 positions matching TRBD1. After removal of 6 bases from V and 0 bases from J, the junction contained 1 base not matched to a gene. This CDR3 is 13 amino acids long. Per germline, CDR1 SQVTM and CDR2 ANQGSEA. Filled out from reference TRBV29-1 and TRBJ1-2, the complete variable domain reads SAVISQKPSRDICQRGTSLTIQCQVDSQVTMMFWYRQQPGQSLTLIATANQGSEATYESGFVIDKFPISRPNLTFSTLTVSNMSPEDSSIYLCSVGTGANYGYTFGSGTRLTVV.